What follows describes a single T cell receptor (beta chain). Its antigen is not identified. This table comes from immunoSEQ multiplex PCR, and its TCRdb copy is limited to in-frame clones, with some not included. Seen here are over 200,000 clones, around nine tenths observed once, and the top ten hold 2.9%. The CDR3 consists of 15 residues. Germline V gene lookup returns CDR1 SEHNR and CDR2 FQNEAQ (reference sequence). The V gene end was trimmed by 3 bases and the J gene end by 3 bases; junction bases not matched to a gene: 4. This sample was included in a study of cytomegalovirus exposure and HLA in healthy donors. Study summary: A later analysis reported the same platform for the roughly 120 validation repertoires and the 650 to 750 first-cohort repertoires.

Notes on the study in general: There were fewer than 200 TCR beta chains listed as cytomegalovirus-associated.

Sequences were obtained from PBMCs. V usage is TRBV7-9 and J usage is TRBJ1-2, with TRBD1 matching over 10 bases. The receptor was isolated from a woman between 18 and 29 years old in good health and CMV-seronegative. This CDR3 is CASSFGQGGDYGYTF. As DNA, the CDR3 is TGTGCCAGCAGCTTCGGACAGGGGGGGGACTATGGCTACACCTTC.